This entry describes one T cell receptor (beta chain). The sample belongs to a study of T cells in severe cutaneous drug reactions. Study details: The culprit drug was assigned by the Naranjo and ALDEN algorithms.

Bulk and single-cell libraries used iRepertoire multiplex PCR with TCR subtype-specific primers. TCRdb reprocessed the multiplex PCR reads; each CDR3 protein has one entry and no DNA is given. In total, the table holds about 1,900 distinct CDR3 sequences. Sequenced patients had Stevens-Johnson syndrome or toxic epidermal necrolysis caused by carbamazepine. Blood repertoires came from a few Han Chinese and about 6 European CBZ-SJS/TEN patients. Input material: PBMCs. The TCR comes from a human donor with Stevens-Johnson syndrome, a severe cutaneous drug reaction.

CDR3 sequence: CSVAPGQGGQPQHF. This chain links TRBV29-1 with TRBJ1-5; without DNA, the TCRdb call of TRBD1 cannot be checked. In germline, CDR1 is SQVTM, CDR2 ANQGSEA. The CDR3 loop spans 14 amino acids.